The 30 T cell receptor beta chains reported below all come from one sample, sequenced in a study of blood T cell repertoires in COVID-19. Here immunoSEQ multiplex PCR was the method, and the copy in TCRdb shows in-frame clones only, minus some. The sample includes fewer than 300,000 clones, approximately 81% of them seen just once. Material: peripheral blood. The source of these receptors is a young woman with acute or convalescent COVID-19.

The chain has TRBV5-1 and TRBJ2-1; the match to TRBD2 covers 10 bases. V trimming: 1 base; J trimming: 8 bases; junction bases outside the gene matches: 3. Germline values: CDR1 SGHRS, CDR2 YFSETQ. The CDR3 runs 14 residues. The CDR3 protein is CASSLSGRADEQFF. DNA of the CDR3: TGCGCCAGCAGCTTGAGCGGGAGGGCCGATGAGCAGTTCTTC.

The count of this clone is one. V usage is TRBV2 and J usage is TRBJ1-6; D unclear. This CDR3 spans 14 amino acids. Trimming removed 6 bases from V and 12 bases from J, with 18 bases in between. Germline V CDR1 and CDR2: SNHLY, FYNNEI. The CDR3 region has the DNA TGTGCCAGCAGAGCGGCCCGCCCATTGTTACCCCTCCACTTT. Amino acids: CASRAARPLLPLHF.

This clone has a single count. The chain combines TRBV16 with TRBJ1-2, with TRBD1 identical over 7 bases. Germline V lookup: CDR1 KGHSY, CDR2 FQNENV. J was trimmed by 8 bases and V by 5 bases; bases with no gene match: 8. The CDR3 runs to 13 residues. This CDR3 reads CASSLTGVGGYTF. The CDR3 region has the DNA TGTGCCAGCAGCTTAACAGGGGTAGGCGGCTACACCTTC.

The chain couples TRBV29-1 to TRBJ2-2, with 15 positions matching TRBD2. CDR3 length: 15 residues. Germline V gene lookup returns CDR1 SQVTM and CDR2 ANQGSEA. Trimming at V came to 4 bases and at J to 6 bases, leaving 3 bases not matched to a gene. The CDR3 is CSVGTSGRVAGELFF. For the CDR3, the DNA is TGCAGCGTTGGGACTAGCGGGAGGGTGGCCGGGGAGCTGTTTTTT.

V gene TRBV6-5 combines with J gene TRBJ2-7; no clear D. CDR3 length: 14 residues. The V gene's germline CDR1 is MNHEY and CDR2 SVGAGI. V lost 9 bases, J lost 1 base, and 16 bases lay in between. CDR3 in DNA: TGTGCCAGTTCAAGTTACACCGCTTCCTACGAGCAGTACTTC. It translates to CASSSYTASYEQYF.

The chain combines TRBV3-1 (or the pseudogene TRBV3-2) with TRBJ2-5, with TRBD2 identical over 10 bases. The J segment lost 5 bases and the V segment lost 1 base, leaving 4 bases of the junction unmatched. The germline V gene encodes CDR1 LGHDT and CDR2 YNNKEL (reference sequence). The CDR3 extends over 15 amino acids. The CDR3 loop reads CASSQGTSGGETQYF. The CDR3 DNA sequence: TGTGCCAGCAGCCAAGGGACTAGCGGCGGGGAGACCCAGTACTTC.

V is TRBV28 and J is TRBJ2-7, with TRBD1 matching over 7 bases. The V segment lost 5 bases and the J segment 3 bases; nucleotides outside the gene matches: 7. The CDR3 extends over 14 amino acids. Germline assignment: CDR1 MDHEN and CDR2 SYDVKM. CDR3 sequence reads: CASSPGTVNYEQYF. CDR3 coding DNA: TGTGCCAGCAGTCCTGGGACAGTTAACTACGAGCAGTACTTC.

This clone appeared a few times. The chain employs TRBV7-2 and TRBJ2-7; D is unclear. The CDR3 runs to 13 residues. The V gene lost 2 bases and the J gene lost 2 bases, with 7 bases spanning the gap. The germline gives CDR1 SGHTA, CDR2 FQGNSA. The CDR3 is CASSLHRAYEQYF. The CDR3 nucleotides are TGTGCCAGCAGCTTACACCGGGCCTACGAGCAGTACTTC.

The chain recombines TRBV28 with TRBJ2-7, with 7 bases identical to TRBD2. The junction had 6 bases not matched to a gene; V was cut back by 0 bases and J by 4 bases. CDR3 size: 15 residues. Germline V gene data show CDR1 as MDHEN and CDR2 as SYDVKM. Here the CDR3 reads CASSLWASGAYEQYF. The CDR3 DNA is TGTGCCAGCAGTTTATGGGCCAGCGGGGCTTACGAGCAGTACTTC.

The rearrangement links TRBV6-1 to TRBJ1-2, with D uncertain. The CDR3 runs to 12 residues. With 5 bases removed from V and 4 bases from J, the gap between germline ends came to 8 bases. The germline V gene encodes CDR1 MNHNS and CDR2 SASEGT. The CDR3 nucleotides are TGTGCCAGCAGTTCCGGGATCTATGGCTACACCTTC. Translated: CASSSGIYGYTF.

This clone was seen only once. The chain uses TRBV29-1 and TRBJ2-7, with D possibly TRBD2 on 6 matching bases. The CDR3 contains 16 residues. Germline CDR1 reads SQVTM; CDR2 reads ANQGSEA. Trimming shortened V by 4 bases and J by 3 bases, and 22 bases separated the two germline ends. In DNA, the CDR3 is TGCAGCGTTGGGGGAAGTGGGAGCGGGCCGCGCTACGAGCAGTACTTC. It translates to CSVGGSGSGPRYEQYF.

The V gene is TRBV2, the J gene TRBJ1-5; 10 bases map to TRBD1. CDR1 is SNHLY, CDR2 FYNNEI, per germline. The V gene end was trimmed by 6 bases and the J gene end by 5 bases; junction bases not matched to a gene: 4. There are 14 residues in the CDR3. CDR3 loop: CASRWDRGHQPQHF. CDR3 coding DNA: TGTGCCAGCAGATGGGACAGGGGCCATCAGCCCCAGCATTTT.

The chain joins TRBV5-4 to TRBJ1-4; a weak D match, TRBD1 (5 bases). The CDR3 runs 14 residues. V dropped 4 bases and J dropped 8 bases, with 15 bases sitting between them. Germline V CDR1 and CDR2: SGHNT, YYREEE (reference sequence). CDR3 sequence: CASSPGRGGEKLFF. DNA of the CDR3: TGTGCCAGCAGCCCCGGTCGTGGGGGGGAAAAACTGTTTTTT.

Only a few counts were recorded for this clone. V is TRBV7-9 and J is TRBJ1-1; no clear D. Trimming removed 5 bases at V and 5 bases at J, with 12 bases between. Germline V gives CDR1 SEHNR, CDR2 FQNEAQ (reference sequence). The CDR3 runs to 13 residues. This CDR3 reads CASSRAQPTEAFF. CDR3 in DNA: TGTGCCAGCAGCAGAGCCCAACCGACTGAAGCTTTCTTT.

The V call is TRBV3-1 (or the pseudogene TRBV3-2), the J call TRBJ2-2; 8 nucleotides match TRBD2. Germline V lookup: CDR1 LGHDT, CDR2 YNNKEL (reference sequence). This CDR3 has 14 amino acids. Germline trimming cut 8 bases from V and 3 bases from J; bases unmatched to any gene: 5. The CDR3 spells CASGLAGDTGELFF. CDR3 nucleotide sequence: TGTGCCAGCGGGCTAGCGGGCGACACCGGGGAGCTGTTTTTT.

This chain links TRBV3-1 (or the pseudogene TRBV3-2) with TRBJ2-1, with D possibly TRBD2 on 6 matching bases. The CDR3 has 12 amino acids. The V gene's germline CDR1 is LGHDT and CDR2 YNNKEL (reference sequence). V shed 8 bases and J shed 4 bases, with 9 bases lying between them. The DNA of the CDR3 is TGTGCCAGCCAAGGGAGGTACAATGAGCAGTTCTTC. Its protein is CASQGRYNEQFF.

J is TRBJ1-4 and V is TRBV12-3 or TRBV12-4; TRBD1 is a possible D gene (6 bases). The CDR3 extends over 13 amino acids. V gave up 10 bases and J gave up 7 bases, with 16 bases separating them. CDR3 nucleotides: TGTGCCACTGCCAGGGGATGGGGTGAAAAACTGTTTTTT. Translated, it gives CATARGWGEKLFF.

The J gene is TRBJ2-2, the V gene TRBV27; the match to TRBD2 covers 11 bases. This CDR3 comprises 16 residues. V dropped 4 bases and J dropped 7; count of bases not matched to a gene: 8. Germline CDR1 is MNHEY and CDR2 is SMNVEV (reference sequence). This CDR3 is CASSSPGLAAVGELFF. DNA for the CDR3: TGTGCCAGCAGTTCCCCGGGACTAGCGGCGGTCGGGGAGCTGTTTTTT.

The chain has TRBV27 and TRBJ1-1; possibly TRBD1 for D (5 bases). The CDR3 runs to 23 residues. Trimming cost V 4 bases and J 9 bases, with 45 bases left between them. Germline V gene data show CDR1 as MNHEY and CDR2 as SMNVEV (reference sequence). In nucleotides, the CDR3 is TGTGCCAGCAGTTCACACACCCTGACCATCCCGTTCCAAGATAAGAAAGGGGCCATAAAAGCTTTCTTT. Translated, it gives CASSSHTLTIPFQDKKGAIKAFF.

CDR3 region: CASSQRTGPYEQYF. The CDR3 DNA sequence: TGCGCCAGCAGCCAGCGGACAGGCCCCTACGAGCAGTACTTC. The chain links TRBV4-3 to TRBJ2-7; 7 positions match TRBD1. V dropped 3 bases and J dropped 2; count of bases not matched to a gene: 4. There are 14 residues in the CDR3. From germline, CDR1 is LGHNA and CDR2 YSLEER.

The rearrangement joins TRBV19 to TRBJ2-5, with 9 bases identical to TRBD1. Germline CDR1 is LNHDA and CDR2 is SQIVND (reference sequence). V trimming: 5 bases; J trimming: 1 base; junction bases outside the gene matches: 2. CDR3 length equals 14 residues. In DNA form, the CDR3 reads TGTGCCAGTAGTCCGGGACAGGGCCAAGAGACCCAGTACTTC. This encodes CASSPGQGQETQYF.

The V and J genes are TRBV11-3 and TRBJ2-1; 12 bases fit TRBD2. With V trimmed by 5 bases and J by 6 bases, 14 bases remained unmatched. The CDR3 consists of 18 residues. Germline assignment: CDR1 SGHNT and CDR2 YENEEA. The CDR3 nucleotides read TGTGCCAGCAGCCGACTAGCGGGAGTCGTGGGCCCTGGCAATGAGCAGTTCTTC. Translation gives CASSRLAGVVGPGNEQFF.

The chain uses TRBV12-3 or TRBV12-4 and TRBJ1-5; weak D call: TRBD1 (6 bases). Between the trimmed V and J ends, which lost 3 bases and 6 bases, there was a span of 9 bases. This CDR3 has 13 amino acids. The CDR3 nucleotides are TGTGCCAGCAGTTTTGTAGGGGGTCAGCCCCAGCATTTT. This encodes CASSFVGGQPQHF.

This clone was recorded only once. V gene TRBV5-1 combines with J gene TRBJ2-7, with D perhaps TRBD1 (6 bases). The germline CDR1 and CDR2 sequences are SGHRS and YFSETQ. Trimming left V 4 bases short and J 2 bases short, with 13 bases between. This CDR3 comprises 14 residues. The CDR3 protein is CASSRRTETYEQYF. The CDR3 DNA follows: TGCGCCAGCAGCAGACGGACAGAAACCTACGAGCAGTACTTC. The entire variable domain, with the rest obtained from reference TRBV5-1 and TRBJ2-7, is as follows: KAGVTQTPRYLIKTRGQQVTLSCSPISGHRSVSWYQQTPGQGLQFLFEYFSETQRNKGNFPGRFSGRQFSNSRSEMNVSTLELGDSALYLCASSRRTETYEQYFGPGTRLTVT.

The chain recombines TRBV10-2 with TRBJ2-3; 10 bases match TRBD2. Germline assignment: CDR1 WSHSY and CDR2 SAAADI. V lost 0 bases, J lost 7 bases, and 7 bases stayed unmatched. The CDR3 loop spans 16 amino acids. The DNA for the CDR3 is TGCGCCAGCAGTGAGTCGGCTAGCGGGAGTTGGAATACGCAGTATTTT. Its translation: CASSESASGSWNTQYF.

V gene TRBV3-1 (or the pseudogene TRBV3-2) combines with J gene TRBJ2-3, with D unresolved. Germline assignment: CDR1 LGHDT and CDR2 YNNKEL (reference sequence). V lost 0 bases, J lost 2 bases, and 6 bases lay in between. The CDR3 contains 14 residues. CDR3 sequence: CASSQDWLTDTQYF. Here the CDR3 DNA reads TGTGCCAGCAGCCAAGATTGGCTCACAGATACGCAGTATTTT.

The CDR3 here is CASSLDYRTGGADTEAFF. As DNA, the CDR3 is TGTGCCAGCAGTTTAGACTATAGGACAGGGGGCGCGGACACTGAAGCTTTCTTT. The rearrangement uses TRBV28 and TRBJ1-1; 11 bases are a match to TRBD1. This CDR3 has 18 residues. Germline trimming cut 2 bases from V and 3 bases from J; bases unmatched to any gene: 11. In germline, CDR1 is MDHEN, CDR2 SYDVKM.

V usage is TRBV3-1 (or the pseudogene TRBV3-2) and J usage is TRBJ1-6; D is ambiguous. Deletions cut 1 base from V and 6 bases from J, with 10 bases between. Germline values: CDR1 LGHDT, CDR2 YNNKEL (reference sequence). The CDR3 runs 15 residues. In DNA form, the CDR3 reads TGTGCCAGCAGCCAAGCGTTCACTAGTAATTCACCCCTCCACTTT. It encodes CASSQAFTSNSPLHF.

J is TRBJ1-5 and V is TRBV30, with 9 bases matching TRBD1. The CDR3 consists of 16 residues. J lost 3 bases, V lost 3 bases, and 9 bases had no gene match. CDR1 GTSNPN and CDR2 SVGIG come from the germline V gene (reference sequence). The CDR3 nucleotides read TGTGCCTGGAGCGCGACAGGGGGTATCTTCAATCAGCCCCAGCATTTT. Translated: CAWSATGGIFNQPQHF.

A single count supports this clone. The genes are TRBV12-3 or TRBV12-4 and TRBJ2-1, with D possibly matching TRBD1 (5 bases). This CDR3 has 13 amino acids. With 6 bases removed from V and 9 bases from J, the gap between germline ends came to 15 bases. CDR3 in amino acids: CASRLDRVGEQFF. Here the CDR3 DNA reads TGTGCCAGCAGGCTAGACAGAGTAGGTGAGCAGTTCTTC.